The T cell receptor (beta chain) under discussion was sequenced for a study of blood T cell repertoires in COVID-19. Overall study: The origin of the acute and convalescent COVID-19 samples was the United States, Italy and Spain. Sample material is recorded as cDNA or gDNA derived from T cells, B-cell-depleted T cells, or PBMCs.

In the source study's methods: Estimation of nucleated cell counts relied on the amplification of reference gene primers. This table comes from immunoSEQ multiplex PCR, and its TCRdb copy is limited to in-frame clones, with some not included. The V and J calls and clone size are taken from that table; D and trimming were inferred from the DNA. The table includes more than 95,000 clones, roughly 80% detected once. The CDR3 has 14 residues. This clone was picked up many times. The chain uses TRBV21-1 and TRBJ2-7; the table's D call, TRBD1, has no DNA check behind it. TRBV21-1 is noted as a pseudogene. The clonotype was recovered from a man aged 25 to 40 with acute or convalescent COVID-19. Sample: peripheral blood. CDR3 loop: CASSNSGTGVFRYF. In DNA form, the CDR3 reads TGTGCCAGCAGCAATTCCGGGACAGGGGTATTTAGGTACTTC.